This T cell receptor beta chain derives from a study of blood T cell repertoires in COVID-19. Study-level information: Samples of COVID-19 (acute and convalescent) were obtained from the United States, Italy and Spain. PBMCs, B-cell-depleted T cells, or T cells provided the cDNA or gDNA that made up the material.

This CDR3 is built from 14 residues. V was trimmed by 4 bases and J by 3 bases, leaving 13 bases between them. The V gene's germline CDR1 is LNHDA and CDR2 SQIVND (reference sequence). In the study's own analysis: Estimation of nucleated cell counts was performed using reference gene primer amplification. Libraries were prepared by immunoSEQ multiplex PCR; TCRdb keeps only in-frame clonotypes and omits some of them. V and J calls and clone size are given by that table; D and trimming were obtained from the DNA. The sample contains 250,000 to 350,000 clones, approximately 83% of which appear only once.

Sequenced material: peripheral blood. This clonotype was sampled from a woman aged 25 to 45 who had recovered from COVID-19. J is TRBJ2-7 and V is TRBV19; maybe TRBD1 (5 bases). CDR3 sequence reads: CASSTRLGLYEQYF. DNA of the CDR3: TGTGCCAGTAGTACCCGGCTGGGGCTCTACGAGCAGTACTTC.